This passage covers 9 T cell receptor beta chains from one sample sequenced in a study of CD8 T cells in ankylosing spondylitis. Whole-study results and caveats: What appeared characteristic of ankylosing spondylitis blood was a TCR beta motif of under 10 highly homologous variants.

TCRdb re-called the 5' RACE reads through MiXCR, storing one row per CDR3 protein. In the table there are some 130,000 distinct CDR3 sequences, roughly a sixth of which are singletons. These receptors lack a known antigen. The sequencing input was blood, either unsorted or a sorted T cell fraction (not recorded which). The origin of the receptors is a male donor with ankylosing spondylitis.

This clonotype was counted only a few times. In DNA form, the CDR3 reads TGTGCCAGCAGCTTTTTTCCCGGGACAGGGAGGTCAGCAGATACGCAGTATTTT. Translation gives CASSFFPGTGRSADTQYF. The V call is TRBV9, the J call TRBJ2-3; 9 bases match TRBD1. V gave up 4 bases and J gave up 4 bases; unmatched junction bases: 16. The CDR3 has 18 amino acids. CDR1 and CDR2 (germline): SGDLS, YYNGEE.

This clonotype came up a few times. V gene TRBV29-1 combines with J gene TRBJ2-1; D remains unclear. The V gene lost 7 bases and the J gene lost 9 bases, with 13 bases spanning the gap. Germline CDR1 reads SQVTM; CDR2 reads ANQGSEA. CDR3 length: 11 amino acids. CDR3 in amino acids: CSAGPRGEQFF. CDR3 DNA sequence: TGCAGCGCCGGGCCCCGCGGTGAGCAGTTCTTC.

To note about this clonotype: Because the CDR3 is missing its conserved closing phenylalanine or tryptophan, this is likely a read error. The V and J genes are TRBV7-9 and TRBJ1-1; weak D call: TRBD1 (5 bases). The CDR3 loop spans 14 amino acids. Trimming left V 3 bases short and J 5 bases short, with 13 bases between. Germline CDR1 and CDR2: SEHNR and FQNEAQ (reference sequence). CDR3 DNA sequence: TGTGCCAGCAGCTTCCAGACCAGGGTAACTGAAGCTTTCATT. It encodes CASSFQTRVTEAFI.

This clonotype was seen a few times. The rearrangement joins TRBV28 to TRBJ1-5; D uncertain. CDR3 size: 13 residues. V was cut by 3 bases and J by 10 bases, with 13 bases left in between. Germline assignment: CDR1 MDHEN and CDR2 SYDVKM. The CDR3 nucleotides are TGTGCCAGCAGTTTGAATATCCTCAGCCCCCAGCATTTT. Protein: CASSLNILSPQHF. Based on the CDR3 plus reference TRBV28 and TRBJ1-5, the full variable domain is DVKVTQSSRYLVKRTGEKVFLECVQDMDHENMFWYRQDPGLGLRLIYFSYDVKMKEKGDIPEGYSVSREKKERFSLILESASTNQTSMYLCASSLNILSPQHFGDGTRLSIL.

V and J are TRBV29-1 and TRBJ2-1; 9 positions agree with TRBD1. CDR3 length: 13 amino acids. Unmatched junction bases numbered 10, after V lost 7 bases and J lost 9 bases. The V gene's germline CDR1 is SQVTM and CDR2 ANQGSEA. The CDR3 sequence: CSGERTGDGEQFF. The CDR3 region has the DNA TGCAGCGGGGAACGGACAGGGGATGGTGAGCAGTTCTTC.

This chain uses TRBV6-2 or TRBV6-3 with TRBJ1-5; TRBD1 aligns across 9 bases. The V gene's germline CDR1 is MNHEY and CDR2 SVGEGT. There are 16 residues in the CDR3. The V gene end was trimmed by 5 bases and the J gene end by 5 bases; junction bases not matched to a gene: 10. The CDR3 coding sequence is TGTGCCAGCAGTGCACCGGGACAGGGTCTCGATCAGCCCCAGCATTTT. Its protein is CASSAPGQGLDQPQHF.

The chain links TRBV7-3 to TRBJ2-3, with D possibly being TRBD1 (5 bases). Germline V gene data show CDR1 as SGHTA and CDR2 as FQGTGA. CDR3 length equals 15 residues. Trimming removed 2 bases at V and 4 bases at J, with 13 bases between. Here the CDR3 DNA reads TGTGCCAGCAGCTTAGGGGCGGTAGATGCAGATACGCAGTATTTT. Residues: CASSLGAVDADTQYF.

The chain joins TRBV28 to TRBJ1-2; no reliable D call. Trimming pared 4 bases from V and 6 bases from J, leaving 12 bases between. The CDR3 is 13 residues long. Germline lookup yields CDR1 MDHEN and CDR2 SYDVKM. Here the CDR3 DNA reads TGTGCCAGCAGTTGGGCAGGACCGAATGGCTACACCTTC. Its protein product is CASSWAGPNGYTF.

The V call is TRBV27, the J call TRBJ2-3, with D possibly matching TRBD2 (5 bases). The ends were cut back, 6 bases at V and 0 bases at J, with 13 bases in the middle. This CDR3 is built from 15 residues. Germline lookup yields CDR1 MNHEY and CDR2 SMNVEV (reference sequence). The CDR3 nucleotides are TGTGCCAGCAGCGACTATTTGGCCAGCACAGATACGCAGTATTTT. This codes for CASSDYLASTDTQYF.